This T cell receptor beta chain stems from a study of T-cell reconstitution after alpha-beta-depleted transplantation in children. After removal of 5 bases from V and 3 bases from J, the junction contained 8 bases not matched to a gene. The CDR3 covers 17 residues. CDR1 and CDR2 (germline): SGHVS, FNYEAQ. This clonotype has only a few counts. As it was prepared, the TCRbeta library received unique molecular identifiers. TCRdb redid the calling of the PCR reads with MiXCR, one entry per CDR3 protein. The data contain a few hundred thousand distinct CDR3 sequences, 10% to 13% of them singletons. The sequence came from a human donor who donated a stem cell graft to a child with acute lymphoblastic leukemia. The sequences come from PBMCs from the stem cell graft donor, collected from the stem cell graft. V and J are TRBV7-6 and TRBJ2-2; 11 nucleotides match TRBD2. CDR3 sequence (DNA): TGTGCCAGCAGCCTCGATCCTAGCGGGAGGCACACCGGGGAGCTGTTTTTT. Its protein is CASSLDPSGRHTGELFF.